This T cell receptor (beta chain) emerged from a study of chemoradiotherapy in HPV16-positive cancers. Study-level findings and limits: In HPV16-positive patients, HPV-responsive T-cell expansion tracked better recurrence-free survival. During treatment, candidate HPV-specific clones and E7-related motifs expanded in tumor.

Some clones are missing from TCRdb's copy, which holds only in-frame ones; the method was immunoSEQ multiplex PCR. This table has about 7,800 clones, 55% to 70% appearing once. To note about this clone: Its cognate antigen is unknown.

Trimming pared 0 bases from V and 3 bases from J, leaving 9 bases between. This CDR3 spans 14 amino acids. Germline CDR1 reads GTSNPN; CDR2 reads SVGIG (reference sequence). The J gene is TRBJ2-1, the V gene TRBV30; D call uncertain. The origin of this receptor is a human donor with HPV-associated anogenital cancer. The specimen was taken from a patient who underwent chemoradiotherapy. Written as DNA, the CDR3 is TGTGCCTGGAGTGTACTGGCCCTCTACAATGAGCAGTTCTTC. It codes for CAWSVLALYNEQFF.